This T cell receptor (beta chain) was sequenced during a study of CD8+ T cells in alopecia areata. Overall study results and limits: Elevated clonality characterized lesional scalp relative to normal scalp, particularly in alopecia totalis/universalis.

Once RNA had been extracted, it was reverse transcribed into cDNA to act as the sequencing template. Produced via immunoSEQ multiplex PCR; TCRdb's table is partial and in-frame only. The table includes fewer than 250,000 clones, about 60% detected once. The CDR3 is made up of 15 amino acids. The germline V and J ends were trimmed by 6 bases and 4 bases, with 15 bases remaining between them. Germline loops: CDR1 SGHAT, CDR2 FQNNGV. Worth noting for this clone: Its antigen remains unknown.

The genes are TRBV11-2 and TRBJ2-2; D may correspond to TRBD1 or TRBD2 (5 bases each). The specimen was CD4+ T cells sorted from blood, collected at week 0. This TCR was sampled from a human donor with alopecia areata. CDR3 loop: CASSHIRDPTGELFF. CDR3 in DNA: TGTGCCAGCAGTCACATCCGGGACCCCACCGGGGAGCTGTTTTTT.